These T cell receptor beta chains were read from a single sample in a study of blood T cell repertoires in COVID-19. Method: immunoSEQ multiplex PCR; TCRdb's copy keeps in-frame clones and lacks some. The profile shows about 54,000 clones, 90% of them singletons. Source material: peripheral blood. The receptors originated from a woman aged 40 to 55 with active COVID-19. Each CDR3 is given with its conserved first and last residue. D genes are given only for firm matches. Not all rows give a size; the values are once, few, many and, for expanded clones, a class.

-	TRBV2	TRBJ1-2	-	CASSVKPYYGYTF	TGTGCCAGCAGTGTCAAGCCCTACTATGGCTACACCTTC
-	TRBV4-2	TRBJ1-5	-	CASSQGPERVHQPQHF	TGTGCCAGCAGCCAAGGGCCAGAGAGGGTTCATCAGCCCCAGCATTTT
-	TRBV6-6	TRBJ1-4	TRBD1	CASRSTDRGSNEKLFF	TGTGCCAGCCGATCCACCGACAGGGGCTCTAATGAAAAACTGTTTTTT
-	TRBV6-2/TRBV6-3	TRBJ2-1	TRBD2	CASSYGAGGRTYQSSYNEQFF	TGTGCCAGCAGTTACGGGGCGGGGGGACGTACCTATCAGAGCTCCTACAATGAGCAGTTCTTC
-	TRBV18	TRBJ1-5	-	CASSPGGGGRNQPQHF	TGTGCCAGCTCACCGGGGGGGGGTGGGCGCAATCAGCCCCAGCATTTT
once	TRBV12-5	TRBJ1-2	-	CASGLYSYGYTF	TGTGCTAGTGGTCTATACAGCTATGGCTACACCTTC
-	TRBV15	TRBJ1-1	-	CATSRDFVGGTEAFF	TGTGCCACCAGCAGAGATTTCGTCGGGGGCACTGAAGCTTTCTTT
-	TRBV6-1	TRBJ1-4	-	CASSDRTERWREKLFF	TGTGCCAGCAGTGATCGGACAGAACGATGGCGTGAAAAACTGTTTTTT
-	TRBV30	TRBJ1-2	TRBD1	CAWGGRGQGSQDGYTF	TGTGCCTGGGGGGGGAGGGGACAGGGATCACAAGATGGCTACACCTTC
once	TRBV4-1	TRBJ2-5	TRBD2	CASSPRYGGGSEETQYF	TGCGCCAGCAGCCCCCGCTATGGCGGGGGATCGGAAGAGACCCAGTACTTC
-	TRBV19	TRBJ2-2	-	CASTHTRTENTGELFF	TGTGCCAGTACCCATACGCGGACAGAGAACACCGGGGAGCTGTTTTTT
-	TRBV6-5	TRBJ2-5	TRBD1	CASRGQVWETQYF	TGTGCCAGCAGGGGACAGGTTTGGGAGACCCAGTACTTC
-	TRBV19	TRBJ1-5	-	CASSRTGRSEGPQHF	TGTGCCAGTAGTCGTACAGGTCGCTCTGAAGGGCCCCAGCATTTT
-	TRBV18	TRBJ2-3	TRBD2	CASSLLAGTTDTQYF	TGTGCCAGCTCACTACTAGCGGGGACCACAGATACGCAGTATTTT
-	TRBV7-7	TRBJ2-2	TRBD2	CASSLLAGGNTGELFF	TGTGCTAGCAGCCTTCTAGCGGGGGGGAACACCGGGGAGCTGTTTTTT
-	TRBV9	TRBJ1-4	-	CASSSHFATNEKLFF	TGTGCCAGCAGCTCGCATTTTGCGACTAATGAAAAACTGTTTTTT
-	TRBV7-8	TRBJ1-1	-	CASSLATEMNTEAFF	TGTGCCAGCAGCTTAGCTACAGAGATGAACACTGAAGCTTTCTTT
-	TRBV6-5	TRBJ2-1	-	CASSGTPRSEQFF	TGTGCCAGCAGCGGGACTCCTCGGAGTGAGCAGTTCTTC
-	TRBV19	TRBJ2-1	-	CASRERRSSYNEQFF	TGTGCCAGTAGAGAGCGCCGAAGCTCCTACAATGAGCAGTTCTTC
-	TRBV9	TRBJ1-2	-	CASSVEGQARYGYTF	TGTGCCAGCAGCGTAGAGGGGCAGGCCCGCTATGGCTACACCTTC
-	TRBV6-5	TRBJ2-3	TRBD1	CASNRGQDTDTQYF	TGTGCCAGCAACAGGGGGCAGGACACAGATACGCAGTATTTT
-	TRBV20-1	TRBJ2-7	-	CSARGVYEQYF	TGCAGTGCGAGAGGCGTTTACGAGCAGTACTTC
-	TRBV3-1/TRBV3-2	TRBJ2-3	TRBD2	CASSQARGGRDTQYF	TGTGCCAGCAGCCAAGCCCGGGGGGGGCGGGATACGCAGTATTTT
-	TRBV14	TRBJ1-1	-	CASSRLIGGALNTEAFF	TGTGCCAGCAGCCGCCTTATAGGGGGGGCGCTTAACACTGAAGCTTTCTTT
-	TRBV6-5	TRBJ2-1	TRBD1	CATLGTGSYNEQFF	TGTGCCACCCTCGGGACAGGGTCCTACAATGAGCAGTTCTTC
-	TRBV15	TRBJ1-2	-	CATSRDRTVANYGYTF	TGTGCCACCAGCAGAGATCGAACTGTAGCTAACTATGGCTACACCTTC
-	TRBV3-1/TRBV3-2	TRBJ1-2	-	CASSQDGDGYTF	TGTGCCAGCAGCCAAGACGGGGATGGCTACACCTTC
once	TRBV9	TRBJ2-1	TRBD2	CASSVGLAGSNEQFF	TGTGCCAGCAGCGTAGGACTAGCGGGGTCCAATGAGCAGTTCTTC
once	TRBV6-5	TRBJ2-5	TRBD2	CASIPTSGGQETQYF	TGTGCCAGCATTCCGACTAGCGGGGGACAAGAGACCCAGTACTTC
-	TRBV19	TRBJ2-6	-	CATTSGANVLTF	TGTGCCACCACATCTGGGGCCAACGTCCTGACTTTC
-	TRBV7-3	TRBJ1-2	-	CASSPDGSNYGYTF	TGTGCCAGCAGCCCCGACGGGTCTAACTATGGCTACACCTTC
-	TRBV2	TRBJ2-4	-	CASKGGSIQYF	TGTGCCAGCAAAGGCGGTTCCATTCAGTACTTC
-	TRBV20-1	TRBJ2-7	TRBD1	CSAMTGARQYF	TGCAGTGCTATGACAGGGGCGAGGCAGTACTTC
-	TRBV5-1	TRBJ2-3	-	CASSLGLARGDTQYF	TGCGCCAGCAGCTTGGGTCTGGCTCGGGGAGATACGCAGTATTTT
-	TRBV2	TRBJ2-2	TRBD2	CASRREGNTGELFF	TGTGCCAGCAGGAGGGAGGGGAACACCGGGGAGCTGTTTTTT
-	TRBV6-5	TRBJ1-3	TRBD1	CASSPGGSGNTIYF	TGTGCCAGCAGCCCAGGGGGCAGTGGAAACACCATATATTTT
-	TRBV11-3	TRBJ2-1	TRBD1	CASSLYRGNNEQFF	TGTGCCAGCAGCTTATACAGGGGCAACAATGAGCAGTTCTTC
-	TRBV4-2	TRBJ2-6	TRBD1	CASSQTGTGLHSGANVLTF	TGTGCCAGCAGCCAGACCGGGACAGGGTTACACTCTGGGGCCAACGTCCTGACTTTC
-	TRBV5-1	TRBJ1-2	-	CASSSLKTGGPSNYGYTF	TGCGCCAGCAGCTCGCTCAAGACAGGAGGACCCTCCAACTATGGCTACACCTTC
-	TRBV23-1	TRBJ1-1	-	CASSPNPTNTEAFF	TGCGCCAGCAGTCCAAATCCTACGAACACTGAAGCTTTCTTT
-	TRBV7-2	TRBJ2-3	TRBD2	CASSLRGGAGTDTQYF	TGTGCCAGCAGCTTACGCGGGGGGGCGGGAACAGATACGCAGTATTTT
-	TRBV18	TRBJ1-5	TRBD1	CASSLDRPQPQHF	TGTGCCAGCTCGCTGGACAGGCCCCAGCCCCAGCATTTT
-	TRBV6-2/TRBV6-3	TRBJ1-1	TRBD1	CASSGQGGGAFF	TGTGCCAGCAGTGGACAGGGCGGAGGAGCTTTCTTT
-	TRBV19	TRBJ2-1	-	CASSIARGARNEQFF	TGTGCCAGTAGTATAGCTCGGGGGGCGCGGAATGAGCAGTTCTTC
-	TRBV7-9	TRBJ1-3	-	CASSPGESRNTIYF	TGTGCCAGCAGCCCCGGGGAGTCGAGGAACACCATATATTTT
-	TRBV19	TRBJ1-5	TRBD1	CASSIDRARQPQHF	TGTGCCAGTAGTATTGACAGGGCTCGGCAGCCCCAGCATTTT
-	TRBV21-1	TRBJ2-3	-	CAMIIRVLEDTQYF	TGTGCCATGATCATCCGGGTCCTGGAGGATACGCAGTATTTT
-	TRBV9	TRBJ2-5	TRBD2	CASSATSGGNGETQYF	TGTGCCAGCAGCGCTACTAGCGGGGGGAATGGAGAGACCCAGTACTTC
-	TRBV4-2	TRBJ1-2	-	CASSQTRGGKGGYTF	TGTGCCAGCAGCCAGACACGGGGGGGAAAGGGTGGCTACACCTTC
-	TRBV11-3	TRBJ1-1	TRBD1	CASSPLRGPNTEAFF	TGTGCCAGCAGCCCCCTCAGGGGGCCAAACACTGAAGCTTTCTTT
-	TRBV10-3	TRBJ1-1	-	CAISERGATEAFF	TGTGCCATCAGTGAGAGGGGTGCCACTGAAGCTTTCTTT
-	TRBV11-3	TRBJ1-3	-	CASSLDLGNTIYF	TGTGCCAGCAGCTTAGATCTGGGAAACACCATATATTTT
-	TRBV7-6	TRBJ2-1	-	CASSIQQPRDTVYNEQFF	TGTGCCAGCAGCATACAACAGCCCCGGGACACCGTCTACAATGAGCAGTTCTTC
-	TRBV7-2	TRBJ2-4	TRBD2	CASSPAGLAGVNIQYF	TGTGCCAGCAGCCCCGCGGGACTAGCGGGGGTAAACATTCAGTACTTC